Each of the 26 T cell receptor beta chains below was sequenced from the same sample in a study of identical twins. TCRdb passed the 5' RACE reads through MiXCR, listing each CDR3 protein once. The sample holds around 1.7 million distinct CDR3 sequences, around 33% seen once. The sequencing sample was made of cord blood. These receptors came from a newborn girl in good health.

This chain links TRBV27 with TRBJ1-1; TRBD1 might be the D (6 bases). Germline CDR1 is MNHEY and CDR2 is SMNVEV (reference sequence). The CDR3 totals 15 residues. The germline V and J ends were trimmed by 4 bases and 1 base, with 13 bases remaining between them. This chain's CDR3 is CASSSNRARNTEAFF. The CDR3 nucleotides are TGTGCCAGCAGTTCCAACAGGGCACGGAACACTGAAGCTTTCTTT.

This clonotype has more than one count but fewer than ten. The chain combines TRBV4-2 with TRBJ2-1; perhaps TRBD2 as D (5 bases). This CDR3 is built from 17 residues. Trimming pared 0 bases from V and 0 bases from J, leaving 12 bases between. The germline CDR1 and CDR2 sequences are LGHNA and YNFKEQ. The CDR3 DNA reads TGTGCCAGCAGCCAAGATCGGGATTGGGGCTCCTACAATGAGCAGTTCTTC. It encodes CASSQDRDWGSYNEQFF.

This clonotype has just a few counts. The chain joins TRBV6-6 to TRBJ1-6; perhaps TRBD1 as D (5 bases). The CDR3 sequence is 15 residues long. V was clipped by 3 bases and J by 8 bases, with 14 bases between them. In germline, CDR1 is MNHNY, CDR2 SVGAGI (reference sequence). The CDR3 DNA reads as TGTGCCAGCAGTTATCGGATGGGGGAGCATTCACCCCTCCACTTT. Amino acid sequence: CASSYRMGEHSPLHF.

The J gene is TRBJ2-7, the V gene TRBV27; 14 positions agree with TRBD2. This CDR3 region has 16 residues. V lost 5 bases, J lost 7 bases, and 10 bases stayed unmatched. From germline, CDR1 is MNHEY and CDR2 SMNVEV (reference sequence). The CDR3 protein is CASSPSGTSGRWEQYF. CDR3 coding DNA: TGTGCCAGCAGTCCATCCGGGACTAGCGGGAGATGGGAGCAGTACTTC.

Only a few counts were recorded for this clonotype. The chain has TRBV5-6 and TRBJ2-1, with 10 bases lining up with TRBD1. CDR3 size: 15 residues. Trimming cost V 1 base and J 7 bases; bases outside gene matches: 5. The germline V gene encodes CDR1 SGHDT and CDR2 YYEEEE. CDR3 bases: TGTGCCAGCAGCTTGCGGGACAGGGGTTTTAATGAGCAGTTCTTC. Translation gives CASSLRDRGFNEQFF.

With regard to this clonotype: Possible read error: a much larger clone is one base away. The CDR3 nucleotides read TGCAGCGTTGAAAGGGGTCCGGACAATGAGCAGTTCTTC. It specifies CSVERGPDNEQFF. The chain has TRBV29-1 and TRBJ2-1; TRBD1 is a possible D gene (5 bases). Germline V CDR1 and CDR2: SQVTM, ANQGSEA. Trimming removed 2 bases at V and 5 bases at J, with 10 bases between. This CDR3 contains 13 residues.

This clonotype was found a few times. The rearrangement links TRBV9 to TRBJ2-5; the D gene is possibly TRBD2 (6 bases). The CDR3 totals 16 residues. Trimming removed 4 bases at V and 3 bases at J, with 19 bases between. From germline, CDR1 is SGDLS and CDR2 YYNGEE. Here the CDR3 DNA reads TGTGCCAGCAGCCCCACTTTGGGACTGCGTAAAGAGACCCAGTACTTC. Translation: CASSPTLGLRKETQYF.

As to this clonotype: Germline and junction disagree at one end, which may indicate a read error. J is TRBJ1-2 and V is TRBV5-5; D is undetermined. Germline V gene sequence: CDR1 SGHKS, CDR2 YYEKEE (reference sequence). The CDR3 covers 14 residues. DNA of the CDR3: TGTGCCGGCAGCTTTCGGGTGACTAACTATGGCTACACCTTC. Protein sequence: CAGSFRVTNYGYTF.

The sample holds one count of this clonotype. V and J are TRBV3-1 and TRBJ2-1; 11 bases are a match to TRBD2. The tail of the sequence fits TRBJ2-7 better, so the J call may be wrong. Per the germline V gene, CDR1 is LGHDT and CDR2 is YNNKEL (reference sequence). The CDR3 is made up of 20 amino acids. The CDR3 here is CASSQDPTGLAVGSYNEQYF. CDR3 bases: TGTGCCAGCAGCCAAGATCCGACGGGACTAGCGGTGGGATCCTACAATGAGCAGTACTTC.

This clonotype has a count of ten or more. The DNA for the CDR3 is TGTGCCACCAGTGCTCGGCGGGAGTACTTGAATGAGCAGTTCTTC. Translation: CATSARREYLNEQFF. The V gene is TRBV24-1, the J gene TRBJ2-1, with 7 bases fitting TRBD2. The CDR3 is made up of 15 amino acids. V lost 5 bases to trimming and J lost 7 bases; unmatched junction nucleotides: 10. Germline V lookup: CDR1 KGHDR, CDR2 SFDVKD.

The chain combines TRBV5-6 with TRBJ1-1, with a possible D match to TRBD1 (5 bases). Trimming took 2 bases from V and 7 from J, leaving 12 bases between them. Germline assignment: CDR1 SGHDT and CDR2 YYEEEE. This CDR3 contains 13 residues. The CDR3 DNA reads TGTGCCAGCAGCTTCGGCGCAAGGGGTGAAGCTTTCTTT. As protein: CASSFGARGEAFF.

V usage is TRBV6-1 and J usage is TRBJ1-4; D gene uncertain. The germline CDR1 and CDR2 sequences are MNHNS and SASEGT. V gave up 6 bases and J gave up 0 bases, with 11 bases separating them. The CDR3 spans 15 residues. Here the CDR3 DNA reads TGTGCCAGCAGGGACCCGACAACAACTAATGAAAAACTGTTTTTT. This sequence encodes CASRDPTTTNEKLFF.

The chain has TRBV3-1 and TRBJ2-3; 8 bases are shared with TRBD2. The germline V gene has CDR1 LGHDT and CDR2 YNNKEL (reference sequence). The trim removed 6 bases at V and 1 base at J, leaving 6 bases unmatched. The CDR3 totals 15 residues. The CDR3 protein is CASRRSGGRTDTQYF. The CDR3 DNA follows: TGTGCCAGCAGACGAAGCGGGGGCCGCACAGATACGCAGTATTTT.

The chain carries TRBV20-1 and TRBJ2-3; TRBD2 might be the D (6 bases). The germline V and J ends were trimmed by 1 base and 1 base, with 12 bases remaining between them. The CDR3 runs 15 residues. The germline gives CDR1 DFQATT, CDR2 SNEGSKA (reference sequence). CDR3 DNA sequence: TGCAGTGCTAGAGCTAGGGGCGGGGGCACAGATACGCAGTATTTT. It is translated as CSARARGGGTDTQYF.

The chain is built from TRBV4-1 and TRBJ1-1, with TRBD1 matching 8 bases. CDR1 is MGHRA and CDR2 is YSYEKL in the germline V gene. CDR3 length: 15 residues. Trimming removed 1 base from V and 3 bases from J; junction bases left unmatched: 4. The CDR3 sequence is CASSQGQGPDTEAFF. The CDR3 region has the DNA TGCGCCAGCAGCCAAGGACAGGGGCCGGACACTGAAGCTTTCTTT.

On this clonotype: A read error may account for a junction end that differs from germline. The genes are TRBV13 and TRBJ2-6; 7 bases match TRBD1. The CDR3 loop spans 17 amino acids. Germline CDR1 and CDR2: PRHDT and FYEKMQ (reference sequence). Written as DNA, the CDR3 is TGTGCCAGCAGCTTCGGGGCAGGGGGTTTTGGGGTCAACGTCCTGACTTTC. Encoded protein: CASSFGAGGFGVNVLTF.

The V gene is TRBV10-3, the J gene TRBJ1-2; the D gene is possibly TRBD1 (5 bases). Between the trimmed V and J ends, which lost 4 bases and 4 bases, there was a span of 16 bases. Germline-derived CDR1 and CDR2 are ENHRY and SYGVKD. There are 15 residues in the CDR3. CDR3 in DNA: TGTGCCATCAGTGCCGATCAGGGATCCGGCTATGGCTACACCTTC. This gives the protein CAISADQGSGYGYTF.

The rearrangement uses TRBV4-1 and TRBJ1-4; a possible D gene is TRBD1 (6 bases). The CDR3 contains 16 residues. Deletions cut 3 bases from V and 8 bases from J, with 19 bases between. Per the germline V gene, CDR1 is MGHRA and CDR2 is YSYEKL. The CDR3 is CASSQGFSGRGEKLFF. The CDR3 DNA reads TGCGCCAGCAGCCAGGGCTTCTCGGGCAGGGGAGAAAAACTGTTTTTT.

Notes on this clonotype: One base away lies a much larger clone, so this may be a sequencing read error. The chain links TRBV12-3 or TRBV12-4 to TRBJ1-6; 8 bases fit TRBD1. The V segment lost 8 bases and the J segment 3 bases; nucleotides outside the gene matches: 9. The CDR3 has 16 residues. The CDR3 sequence is CASRPDRGGYNSPLHF. The CDR3 bases are TGTGCCAGCCGTCCCGACAGGGGCGGCTATAATTCACCCCTCCACTTT.

V gene TRBV3-1 combines with J gene TRBJ2-5; 10 nucleotides agree with TRBD2. The CDR3 has 15 residues. Germline CDR1 LGHDT, CDR2 YNNKEL (reference sequence). The V and J ends lost 4 bases and 11 bases, in that order; junction bases with no gene match: 13. CDR3 sequence reads: CASSPVERGGNEQYF. The CDR3 coding sequence is TGTGCCAGCAGCCCGGTCGAGCGGGGGGGGAATGAGCAGTACTTC.

This rearrangement joins TRBV20-1 to TRBJ2-3, with TRBD2 identical over 11 bases. J lost 5 bases, V lost 4 bases, and 5 bases had no gene match. Germline lookup yields CDR1 DFQATT and CDR2 SNEGSKA (reference sequence). The CDR3 spans 14 residues. Here the CDR3 reads CSAKASGRRDTQYF. The CDR3 DNA follows: TGCAGTGCTAAGGCTAGCGGGAGGAGAGATACGCAGTATTTT.

This chain connects TRBV25-1 to TRBJ1-2; D gene uncertain. The CDR3 is 8 amino acids. CDR1 and CDR2 (germline): MGHDK, SYGVNS. V was cut by 8 bases and J by 6 bases, with 1 base left in between. The CDR3 loop reads CASDGYTF. The CDR3, as DNA: TGTGCCAGCGATGGCTACACCTTC.

This chain links TRBV24-1 with TRBJ2-1, with TRBD2 identical over 13 bases. The CDR3 totals 18 residues. Looked up from germline, CDR1 is KGHDR and CDR2 is SFDVKD. Trimming at V came to 1 base and at J to 2 bases, leaving 4 bases not matched to a gene. The CDR3 coding sequence is TGTGCCACCAGTGATTTTCGGACTAGCGGGAGTACCTACAATGAGCAGTTCTTC. The encoded protein is CATSDFRTSGSTYNEQFF.

On this clonotype itself: Compared with germline, one end of the junction differs, possibly owing to a read error. The V gene is TRBV27, the J gene TRBJ1-1; D uncertain. Germline values: CDR1 MNHEY, CDR2 SMNVEV (reference sequence). The CDR3 spans 13 residues. CDR3 coding DNA: TGTGCCAGCAGCCCCAGTCGCGCCACTGACGCTTTCTTT. Its protein product is CASSPSRATDAFF.

The table lists this clonotype with many counts. The gene calls are TRBV9 and TRBJ2-1, with unresolved D. CDR3 length: 11 amino acids. Trimming cost V 2 bases and J 7 bases, with 4 bases left between them. Looked up from germline, CDR1 is SGDLS and CDR2 is YYNGEE. The DNA for the CDR3 is TGTGCCAGCAGCGTGAGGAATGAGCAGTTCTTC. Translated, it gives CASSVRNEQFF.

This clonotype was recorded a few times. This chain links TRBV12-3 or TRBV12-4 with TRBJ2-1; D remains ambiguous. This CDR3 is built from 11 residues. The V end was cut by 3 bases, the J end by 15 bases, with 12 bases between. The CDR3, as DNA: TGTGCCAGCAGTTTTAACAGCCCACCGTTCTTC. Its translation is CASSFNSPPFF.